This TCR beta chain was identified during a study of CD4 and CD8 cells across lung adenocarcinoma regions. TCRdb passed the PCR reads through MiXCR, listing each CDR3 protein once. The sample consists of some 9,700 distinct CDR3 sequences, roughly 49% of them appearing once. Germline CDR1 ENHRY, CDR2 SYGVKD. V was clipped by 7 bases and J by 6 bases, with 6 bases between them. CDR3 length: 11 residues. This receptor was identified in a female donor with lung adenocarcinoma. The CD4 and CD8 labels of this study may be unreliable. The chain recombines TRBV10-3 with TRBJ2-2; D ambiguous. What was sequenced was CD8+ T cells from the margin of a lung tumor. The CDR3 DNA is TGTGCCATCATGAGGTCCGGGGAGCTGTTTTTT. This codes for CAIMRSGELFF.